Listed here are 14 T cell receptor beta chains from one sample, sequenced in a study of Graves' ophthalmopathy and Graves' hyperthyroidism (dated by TCRdb to the late 2010s). Instrument used: Illumina HiSeq 2000. For repertoire sequencing, the TCR beta CDR3 regions were amplified from RNA transcripts. HTBI primers and the Qiagen OneStep RT-PCR kit were used in a first-round RT-PCR, which was followed by a second-round multiplex PCR, size selection and purification. Clones were called with MiXCR by TCRdb after fastp trimmed the public reads at Q25, and only in-frame beta chains were retained. Rows with a matching CDR3 protein are joined into one entry that keeps the most common DNA and genes. The sample table records 600,000 to 650,000 distinct CDR3 sequences; about a fifth of these occur just once. The top ten hold approximately 6.5% of the sample. The sequencing input was peripheral blood. The receptors were sampled from a woman between 18 and 29 years old with stable Graves' hyperthyroidism. Some clones in this sample may be carry-over from other donors' samples. Donor details come from another sample of the same person, matched by shared clones.

The CDR3, as DNA: TGCAGTGCTTCGACTAGCGGACCCCTCTACGAGCAGTACTTC. This encodes CSASTSGPLYEQYF. This rearrangement joins TRBV20-1 to TRBJ2-7, with TRBD2 matching over 9 bases. J lost 3 bases, V lost 5 bases, and 8 bases had no gene match. The CDR3 length is 14 residues. Germline V gives CDR1 DFQATT, CDR2 SNEGSKA (reference sequence).

This clonotype was counted at least ten times. The V and J genes are TRBV6-1 and TRBJ2-2, with 7 bases identical to TRBD1. The V gene's germline CDR1 is MNHNS and CDR2 SASEGT. V was clipped by 7 bases and J by 3 bases; unmatched bases: 5. The CDR3 is 14 residues long. The CDR3 DNA reads as TGTGCCAGCATACAGGGGATACACACCGGGGAGCTGTTTTTT. As protein: CASIQGIHTGELFF.

The CDR3 loop reads CASRPPGDTQYF. The CDR3 DNA reads as TGTGCCAGCAGGCCCCCAGGGGATACGCAGTATTTT. The chain is built from TRBV12-3 or TRBV12-4 and TRBJ2-3, with a weak D call TRBD1 (5 bases). The CDR3 has 12 residues. Between the trimmed V and J ends, which lost 6 bases and 6 bases, there was a span of 10 bases.

This clonotype was recorded a few times. The chain links TRBV6-2 or TRBV6-3 to TRBJ1-2; 9 nucleotides agree with TRBD1. From germline, CDR1 is MNHEY and CDR2 SVGEGT. Germline trimming cut 5 bases from V and 7 bases from J; bases unmatched to any gene: 17. CDR3 length: 17 residues. CDR3 nucleotides: TGTGCCAGCAGTCATACGAGGACCGGGACAGGGCAACCTGGCTACACCTTC. Protein product: CASSHTRTGTGQPGYTF.

The sample holds many counts of this clonotype. The chain is built from TRBV9 and TRBJ1-2, with D possibly TRBD1 on 6 matching bases. CDR3 size: 16 residues. The V end was cut by 3 bases, the J end by 2 bases, with 17 bases between. Germline V gene data show CDR1 as SGDLS and CDR2 as YYNGEE. Here the CDR3 reads CASSESNQGLNYGYTF. CDR3 nucleotides: TGTGCCAGCAGCGAGAGTAACCAGGGGTTAAACTATGGCTACACCTTC. The whole variable domain, remainder taken from reference TRBV9 and TRBJ1-2, is DSGVTQTPKHLITATGQRVTLRCSPRSGDLSVYWYQQSLDQGLQFLIQYYNGEERAKGNILERFSAQQFPDLHSELNLSSLELGDSALYFCASSESNQGLNYGYTFGSGTRLTVV.

This clonotype was observed a handful of times. The chain couples TRBV15 to TRBJ2-6; D unclear. This CDR3 region has 18 residues. Trimming cost V 11 bases and J 0 bases, with 23 bases left between them. CDR1 and CDR2 from the germline V gene are LNHNV and YYDKDF (reference sequence). The CDR3 sequence: CAVSVRRHSGSGANVLTF. The DNA of the CDR3 is TGTGCCGTTAGTGTGCGAAGACACTCCGGCTCTGGGGCCAACGTCCTGACTTTC.

This clonotype was seen at least ten times. V usage is TRBV12-3 or TRBV12-4 and J usage is TRBJ1-2; D is ambiguous. This CDR3 contains 13 residues. Trimming took off 5 bases at V and 0 bases at J, with 7 bases between the two ends. CDR3 amino acids: CASSPNPNYGYTF. CDR3 in DNA: TGTGCCAGCAGTCCCAACCCTAACTATGGCTACACCTTC.

This clonotype was seen at least ten times. The CDR3 loop reads CASSLERLNTGELFF. The CDR3 coding sequence is TGCGCCAGCAGCTTGGAGAGGTTAAACACCGGGGAGCTGTTTTTT. V is TRBV5-1 and J is TRBJ2-2; no clear D gene. Per the germline V gene, CDR1 is SGHRS and CDR2 is YFSETQ. This CDR3 is 15 amino acids long. V was clipped by 0 bases and J by 2 bases, with 8 bases between them.

This clonotype was detected many times. This rearrangement joins TRBV6-1 to TRBJ1-2; TRBD1 matches 12 bases. V trimming: 6 bases; J trimming: 2 bases; junction bases outside the gene matches: 7. The CDR3 length is 16 residues. Germline V gene lookup returns CDR1 MNHNS and CDR2 SASEGT. The CDR3 nucleotides read TGTGCCAGCAGACAACCGGGACAGGGGGCCAACTATGGCTACACCTTC. It translates to CASRQPGQGANYGYTF.

The chain combines TRBV29-1 with TRBJ2-5; D is undetermined. V was clipped by 4 bases and J by 5 bases, with 14 bases between them. The length of the CDR3 is 13 residues. Per germline, CDR1 SQVTM and CDR2 ANQGSEA. The CDR3: CSVVQDLGETQYF. The CDR3 region has the DNA TGCAGCGTTGTCCAGGACCTAGGGGAGACCCAGTACTTC.

This clonotype was detected many times. CDR3 residues: CATTRTGGWPQHF. CDR3 nucleotides: TGTGCCACTACTAGGACAGGTGGATGGCCCCAGCATTTT. The genes are TRBV24-1 and TRBJ1-5; 7 bases are shared with TRBD1. The CDR3 spans 13 residues. V trimming: 10 bases; J trimming: 9 bases; junction bases outside the gene matches: 11. Germline loops: CDR1 KGHDR, CDR2 SFDVKD.

This clonotype was found many times. The genes are TRBV11-2 and TRBJ2-7, with 7 bases matching TRBD1. The V gene's germline CDR1 is SGHAT and CDR2 FQNNGV. J gave up 6 bases and V 4 bases, and 12 bases lay outside the gene matches. The CDR3 spans 15 residues. CDR3 DNA: TGTGCCAGCAGCTCCCCGACAGGGCCCTCTGGCGAGCAGTACTTC. Amino acids: CASSSPTGPSGEQYF.

This clonotype was counted only a few times. The chain uses TRBV18 and TRBJ1-6; 9 positions agree with TRBD1. This CDR3 contains 16 residues. The V segment lost 6 bases and the J segment 6 bases; nucleotides outside the gene matches: 9. The V gene's germline CDR1 is KGHSH and CDR2 LQKENI. CDR3 region: CASSSNSGQGNSPLHF. The CDR3 nucleotides read TGTGCCAGCTCGTCAAACTCGGGACAGGGTAATTCACCCCTCCACTTT.

This clonotype has more than one count but fewer than ten. V usage is TRBV19 and J usage is TRBJ1-5; D remains unclear. The CDR3 totals 15 residues. The V gene lost 3 bases and the J gene lost 4 bases, with 13 bases spanning the gap. In germline, CDR1 is LNHDA, CDR2 SQIVND (reference sequence). The CDR3 DNA reads TGTGCCAGTAGTATTAGGATAACAGTTAATCAGCCCCAGCATTTT. Translation: CASSIRITVNQPQHF.